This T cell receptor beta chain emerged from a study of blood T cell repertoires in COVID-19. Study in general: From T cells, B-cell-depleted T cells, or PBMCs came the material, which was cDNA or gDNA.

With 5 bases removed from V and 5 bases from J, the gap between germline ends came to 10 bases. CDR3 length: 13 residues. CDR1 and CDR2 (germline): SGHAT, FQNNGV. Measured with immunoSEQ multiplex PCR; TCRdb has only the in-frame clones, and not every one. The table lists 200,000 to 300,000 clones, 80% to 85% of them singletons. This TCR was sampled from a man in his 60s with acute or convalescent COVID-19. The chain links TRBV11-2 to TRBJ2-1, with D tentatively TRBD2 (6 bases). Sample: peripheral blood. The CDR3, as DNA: TGTGCCAGCAGCCTACCGGGGGACAATGAGCAGTTCTTC. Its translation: CASSLPGDNEQFF.